The 17 T cell receptor beta chains below all came from one sample that was sequenced in a study of T cell changes during pregnancy in multiple sclerosis. Some clones are missing from TCRdb's copy, which holds only in-frame ones; the method was immunoSEQ multiplex PCR. The sample gives 85,000 to 90,000 clones, about 94% of which show up once; around 1.7% is in the top ten. Sequences were derived from peripheral blood, sampled after pregnancy. These receptor sequences come from a female donor in good health, enrolled as a control in a pregnancy study.

This sequence joins TRBV7-2 and TRBJ1-5; D gene uncertain. V shed 1 base and J shed 4 bases, with 5 bases lying between them. The CDR3 is 13 amino acids. Germline values: CDR1 SGHTA, CDR2 FQGNSA. CDR3 sequence reads: CASSLVLNQPQHF. CDR3 bases: TGTGCCAGCAGCTTAGTGTTAAATCAGCCCCAGCATTTT.

This chain uses TRBV4-1 with TRBJ2-7, with a possible D match to TRBD2 (6 bases). V was cut by 1 base and J by 5 bases, with 15 bases left in between. This CDR3 contains 15 residues. Germline CDR1 MGHRA, CDR2 YSYEKL. Here the CDR3 DNA reads TGCGCCAGCAGCCAAGGGACCCGAACGGGGGACGAGCAGTACTTC. Its protein product is CASSQGTRTGDEQYF.

The chain is built from TRBV19 and TRBJ2-1; 9 bases agree with TRBD1. This CDR3 has 15 amino acids. The ends lost 5 bases at V and 5 bases at J; junction bases unmatched: 7. From germline, CDR1 is LNHDA and CDR2 SQIVND (reference sequence). CDR3 protein: CASSVPGQGNNEQFF. Written as DNA, the CDR3 is TGTGCCAGTAGTGTCCCTGGACAGGGGAACAATGAGCAGTTCTTC.

The chain recombines TRBV15 with TRBJ2-1; 9 bases agree with TRBD2. With 9 bases clipped from V and 0 bases from J, the junction kept 3 bases outside the gene matches. This CDR3 has 14 amino acids. Germline loops: CDR1 LNHNV, CDR2 YYDKDF (reference sequence). The chain's CDR3 is CATEREASYNEQFF. CDR3 bases: TGTGCCACAGAGCGGGAGGCCTCCTACAATGAGCAGTTCTTC.

This clone was recorded only once. The chain carries TRBV5-1 and TRBJ2-5, with 8 nucleotides matching TRBD1. Germline CDR1 SGHRS, CDR2 YFSETQ. The trim removed 4 bases at V and 1 base at J, leaving 6 bases unmatched. The CDR3 runs 15 residues. The CDR3 coding sequence is TGCGCCAGCAGCATAGGGACAGGCCCCCAAGAGACCCAGTACTTC. Encoded protein: CASSIGTGPQETQYF.

The CDR3 bases are TGCAGCGTCGGGGGGCAGATTAACAATGAGCAGTTCTTC. Protein sequence: CSVGGQINNEQFF. This chain connects TRBV29-1 to TRBJ2-1, with D maybe TRBD2 (7 bases). CDR3 length: 13 amino acids. Between the trimmed V and J ends, which lost 6 bases and 5 bases, there was a span of 14 bases. Germline values: CDR1 SQVTM, CDR2 ANQGSEA.

V is TRBV5-4 and J is TRBJ2-3; possibly TRBD1 for D (6 bases). Germline V gene lookup returns CDR1 SGHNT and CDR2 YYREEE (reference sequence). The CDR3 has 14 amino acids. V was shortened by 4 bases and J by 6 bases, with 15 bases between the two germline ends. The CDR3 sequence: CASSPRPDRDTQYF. The CDR3 coding sequence is TGTGCCAGCAGCCCGCGTCCCGACAGGGATACGCAGTATTTT.

J is TRBJ2-7 and V is TRBV1; TRBD2 is the table's D call and was not checked against the DNA. TRBV1 is a documented pseudogene. The CDR3 is 12 residues long. CDR3 loop: CTGEVVWYEQYF. CDR3 in DNA: TGCACGGGGGAGGTGGTATGGTACGAGCAGTACTTC.

CDR3 in DNA: TGTGCCAGCACCGAGGACAGGGGGTACGAGCAGTACTTC. Encoded protein: CASTEDRGYEQYF. The chain links TRBV6-1 to TRBJ2-7; the match to TRBD1 covers 10 bases. The CDR3 loop spans 13 amino acids. Germline assignment: CDR1 MNHNS and CDR2 SASEGT. The trim removed 7 bases at V and 4 bases at J, leaving 4 bases unmatched.

This clone was detected only once. The chain combines TRBV29-1 with TRBJ2-7; TRBD2 aligns across 7 bases. The CDR3 has 12 residues. After removal of 7 bases from V and 7 bases from J, the junction contained 10 bases not matched to a gene. In germline, CDR1 is SQVTM, CDR2 ANQGSEA. The CDR3 DNA reads as TGCAGCGCGGCGGGAGACTCGTGGGAGCAGTACTTC. Protein: CSAAGDSWEQYF.

The chain couples TRBV6-5 to TRBJ1-1; D not certain. The germline V and J ends were trimmed by 2 bases and 3 bases, with 7 bases remaining between them. Germline values: CDR1 MNHEY, CDR2 SVGAGI. The CDR3 is 13 amino acids. The CDR3: CASSYPQYTEAFF. Written as DNA, the CDR3 is TGTGCCAGCAGTTACCCTCAGTACACTGAAGCTTTCTTT.

The V gene is TRBV18, the J gene TRBJ1-1; D unresolved. Trimming pared 4 bases from V and 1 base from J, leaving 7 bases between. CDR1 KGHSH and CDR2 LQKENI come from the germline V gene. The CDR3 is 13 residues long. The CDR3 region is CASSLRQNTEAFF. In DNA form, the CDR3 reads TGTGCCAGCTCACTGAGACAGAACACTGAAGCTTTCTTT.

The rearrangement links TRBV27 to TRBJ1-2; D possibly corresponds to TRBD1 (5 bases). Looked up from germline, CDR1 is MNHEY and CDR2 is SMNVEV (reference sequence). The CDR3 contains 17 residues. The V gene lost 3 bases and the J gene lost 1 base, with 18 bases spanning the gap. The CDR3 sequence: CASSFIGASAFNYGYTF. CDR3 nucleotide sequence: TGTGCCAGCAGTTTTATTGGGGCTTCCGCCTTTAACTATGGCTACACCTTC.

The chain has TRBV29-1 and TRBJ1-1, with D possibly matching TRBD1 (6 bases). Germline values: CDR1 SQVTM, CDR2 ANQGSEA. This CDR3 contains 16 residues. V lost 7 bases, J lost 0 bases, and 21 bases lay in between. The CDR3 sequence is CSAQARGLSMNTEAFF. In DNA form, the CDR3 reads TGCAGCGCCCAAGCCAGGGGACTAAGCATGAACACTGAAGCTTTCTTT.

The chain employs TRBV27 and TRBJ2-7; 7 bases are a match to TRBD2. The germline gives CDR1 MNHEY, CDR2 SMNVEV (reference sequence). The J segment lost 2 bases and the V segment lost 3 bases, leaving 7 bases of the junction unmatched. This CDR3 spans 15 amino acids. CDR3 nucleotide sequence: TGTGCCAGCAGTTTCAAGTGGGAGGGGACCTACGAGCAGTACTTC. Translation gives CASSFKWEGTYEQYF.

The chain's CDR3 is CASSLDRQGYTF. The CDR3 nucleotides read TGTGCCAGCTCACTCGACAGGCAAGGCTACACCTTC. V gene TRBV18 combines with J gene TRBJ1-2; maybe TRBD1 (6 bases). Trimming took 4 bases from V and 8 from J, leaving 11 bases between them. Germline V CDR1 and CDR2: KGHSH, LQKENI. The CDR3 runs 12 residues.

The chain employs TRBV28 and TRBJ2-2, with 8 bases aligning to TRBD1. V dropped 3 bases and J dropped 2; count of bases not matched to a gene: 5. Germline V CDR1 and CDR2: MDHEN, SYDVKM. The CDR3 is 16 amino acids. The CDR3 DNA sequence: TGTGCCAGCAGTTTGTGGACAGGGATAAACACCGGGGAGCTGTTTTTT. Translating it yields CASSLWTGINTGELFF.